Listed below are T cell receptor beta chains from one sample, sequenced in a study of vaccination effects on CD4 cells after COVID-19. These receptors have no known antigen. The table came from immunoSEQ multiplex PCR; TCRdb's copy has only in-frame clones and leaves some out. This sample yields tens of thousands of clones, of which roughly 79% are seen a single time; around 6% belongs to the top ten. This specimen consisted of CD4+ T cells from PBMCs cultured with HCoV-OC43 spike peptides, obtained before COVID-19 vaccination. These receptor sequences come from a human donor who received a COVID-19 vaccine. Each CDR3 is given with its conserved first and last residue. A D gene is named only where the DNA matches it firmly. Clone size is not always given. Where it is, it says once, few, many or a class for expanded clones.

clone_size	v_call	j_call	d_call	cdr3_nt	cdr3_aa
.	TRBV27	TRBJ1-6	.	TGTGCCAGTTCCGGGTTGACAGCTAATTCACCCCTCCACTTT	CASSGLTANSPLHF
.	TRBV15	TRBJ1-5	.	TGTGCCACCAGCAGAGAAGGCCCCCAGAATCAGCCCCAGCATTTT	CATSREGPQNQPQHF
.	TRBV7-9	TRBJ1-6	.	TGTGCCAGCAGCTTTTTGCAGGAACAATCACCCCTCCACTTT	CASSFLQEQSPLHF
.	TRBV6-5	TRBJ2-5	.	TGTGCCAGCAGATCAAACCCAGACCGAACGGAGACCCAGTACTTC	CASRSNPDRTETQYF
.	TRBV5-1	TRBJ2-1	.	TGCGCCAGCAGCTTTCTAGGGGGTAATGGGAACAATGAGCAGTTCTTC	CASSFLGGNGNNEQFF
.	TRBV2	TRBJ1-1	.	TGTGCCAGCAACCAGGGGCTGAACACTGAAGCTTTCTTT	CASNQGLNTEAFF
.	TRBV7-3	TRBJ2-1	.	TGTGCCAGCAGCCTCCTCGGGCAGCCCAATGAGCAGTTCTTC	CASSLLGQPNEQFF
.	TRBV5-1	TRBJ1-2	.	TGCGCCAGCAGCTTGGCTCAGCTCCCCTATGGCTACACCTTC	CASSLAQLPYGYTF
few	TRBV19	TRBJ2-1	.	TGTGCCAGTACCCCCCGGGCCGGGGATGAGCAGTTCTTC	CASTPRAGDEQFF
.	TRBV7-2	TRBJ2-3	TRBD2	TGTGCCAGCAGCTTAATCGGCCGAATGAATAGCGGGGGGGCAGATACGCAGTATTTT	CASSLIGRMNSGGADTQYF
.	TRBV7-8	TRBJ2-1	TRBD2	TGTGCCAGCAGCTTTAGAGGGCTAGCGGGGGGGTACAATGAGCAGTTCTTC	CASSFRGLAGGYNEQFF
.	TRBV5-8	TRBJ2-5	.	TGTGCCGGAGGTGGAGGCCGCACTCGAGAGACCCAGTACTTC	CAGGGGRTRETQYF
.	TRBV18	TRBJ2-5	TRBD2	TGTGCCAGCTCACTATACAGCGGGGGTTCCCAAGAGACCCAGTACTTC	CASSLYSGGSQETQYF
.	TRBV24-1	TRBJ2-2	TRBD2	TGTGCCACCAGTGACTCTAGCGGGGCGAACACCGGGGAGCTGTTTTTT	CATSDSSGANTGELFF
.	TRBV6-5	TRBJ1-4	.	TGTGCCAGCAGTCCCGAAGCTCGAAGGAAACTGTTTTTT	CASSPEARRKLFF
.	TRBV6-4	TRBJ1-2	TRBD1	TGTGCCAGCCAGGGGGGGGCTTGGAACAACTATGGCTACACCTTC	CASQGGAWNNYGYTF
.	TRBV4-1	TRBJ1-6	TRBD1	TGCGCCAGCAGCCAAGATTGGACAGGGGGTGGGAATTCACCCCTCCACTTT	CASSQDWTGGGNSPLHF
.	TRBV5-1	TRBJ2-5	.	TGCGCCAGCAGCTTGGGGGTTTCCGAAGAGACCCAGTACTTC	CASSLGVSEETQYF
.	TRBV24-1	TRBJ2-3	.	TGTGCCACCAAGACTGGGGCCGCCGATACGCAGTATTTT	CATKTGAADTQYF
.	TRBV19	TRBJ2-2	.	TGTGCCAGTAGTGTGCTCACCGGGGAGCTGTTTTTT	CASSVLTGELFF
.	TRBV28	TRBJ1-5	TRBD1	TGTGCCAGCAGTTTAGCAGGGGGTAGCAATCAGCCCCAGCATTTT	CASSLAGGSNQPQHF
.	TRBV3-1/TRBV3-2	TRBJ1-2	.	TGTGCCAGCAGCCTACACGGCGCTATGGGGGGATATGGCTACACCTTC	CASSLHGAMGGYGYTF
.	TRBV6-1	TRBJ2-1	.	TGTGCCAGCAGTGAATTGGGGGTCGTCTACAATGAGCAGTTCTTC	CASSELGVVYNEQFF
.	TRBV11-3	TRBJ2-4	.	TGTGCCAGCAGCTCAAGAGGGGGGGGAGCCAAAAACATTCAGTACTTC	CASSSRGGGAKNIQYF
.	TRBV19	TRBJ2-5	TRBD1	TGTGCCAGTAGTATACGTCGGACAGGGGGTAAAGAGACCCAGTACTTC	CASSIRRTGGKETQYF
few	TRBV5-3	TRBJ1-4	.	TGTGCCAGAAGCAGTATAAACAGAACAACTAATGAAAAACTGTTTTTT	CARSSINRTTNEKLFF
.	TRBV5-4	TRBJ2-3	TRBD2	TGTGCCAGCAGCTTGTTGGGACTAGCGGGGATTGGTGATACGCAGTATTTT	CASSLLGLAGIGDTQYF